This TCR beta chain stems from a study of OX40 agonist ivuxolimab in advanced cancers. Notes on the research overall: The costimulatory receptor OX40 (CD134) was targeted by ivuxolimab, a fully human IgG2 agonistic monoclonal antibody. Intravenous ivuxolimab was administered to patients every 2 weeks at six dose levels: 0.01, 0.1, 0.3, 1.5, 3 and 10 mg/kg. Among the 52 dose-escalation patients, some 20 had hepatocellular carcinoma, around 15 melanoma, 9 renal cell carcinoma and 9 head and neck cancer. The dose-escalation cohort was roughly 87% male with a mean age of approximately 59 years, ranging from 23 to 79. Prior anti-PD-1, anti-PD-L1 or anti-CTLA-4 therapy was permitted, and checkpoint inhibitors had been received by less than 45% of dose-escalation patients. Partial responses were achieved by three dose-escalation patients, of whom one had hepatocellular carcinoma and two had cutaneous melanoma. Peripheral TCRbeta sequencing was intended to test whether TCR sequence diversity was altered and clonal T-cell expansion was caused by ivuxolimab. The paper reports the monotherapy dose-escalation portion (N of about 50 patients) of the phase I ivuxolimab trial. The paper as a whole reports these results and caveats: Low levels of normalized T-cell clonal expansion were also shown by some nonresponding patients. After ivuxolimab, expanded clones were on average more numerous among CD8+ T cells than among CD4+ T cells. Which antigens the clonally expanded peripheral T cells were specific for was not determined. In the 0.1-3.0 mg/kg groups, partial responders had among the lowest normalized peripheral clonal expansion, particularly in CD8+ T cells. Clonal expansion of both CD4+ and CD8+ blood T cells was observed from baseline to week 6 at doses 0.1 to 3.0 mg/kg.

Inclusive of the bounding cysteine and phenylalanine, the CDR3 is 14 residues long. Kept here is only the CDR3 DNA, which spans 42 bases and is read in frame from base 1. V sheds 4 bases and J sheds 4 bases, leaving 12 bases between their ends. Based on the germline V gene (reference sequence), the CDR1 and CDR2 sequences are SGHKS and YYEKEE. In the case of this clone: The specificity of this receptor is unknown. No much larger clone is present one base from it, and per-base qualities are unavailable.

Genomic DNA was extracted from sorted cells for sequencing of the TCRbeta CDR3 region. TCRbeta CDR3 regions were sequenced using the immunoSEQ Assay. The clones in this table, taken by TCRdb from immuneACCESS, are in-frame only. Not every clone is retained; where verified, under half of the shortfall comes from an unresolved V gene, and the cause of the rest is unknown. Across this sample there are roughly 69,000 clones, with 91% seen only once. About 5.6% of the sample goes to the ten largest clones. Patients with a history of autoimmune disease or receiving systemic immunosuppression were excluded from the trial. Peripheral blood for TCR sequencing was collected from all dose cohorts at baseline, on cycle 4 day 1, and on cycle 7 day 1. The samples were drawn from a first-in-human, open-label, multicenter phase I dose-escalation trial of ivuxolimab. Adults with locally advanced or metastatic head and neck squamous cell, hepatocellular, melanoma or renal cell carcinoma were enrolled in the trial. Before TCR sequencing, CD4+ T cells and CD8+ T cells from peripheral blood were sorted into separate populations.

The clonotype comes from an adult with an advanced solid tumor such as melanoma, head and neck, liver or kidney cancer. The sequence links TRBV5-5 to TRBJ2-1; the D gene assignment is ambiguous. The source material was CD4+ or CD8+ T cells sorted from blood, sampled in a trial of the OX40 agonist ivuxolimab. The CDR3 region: CASSHLDGYNEQFF. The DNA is TGTGCCAGCAGCCACCTGGACGGTTACAATGAGCAGTTCTTC.